The present T cell receptor beta chain was sequenced within a study of blood T cell repertoires in COVID-19. Trimming took 1 base from V and 8 from J; bases not matched to a gene: 4. This CDR3 spans 14 amino acids. The germline V gene has CDR1 SGHDT and CDR2 YYEEEE. This table comes from immunoSEQ multiplex PCR, and its TCRdb copy is limited to in-frame clones, with some not included. Among some 170,000 clones listed, approximately 80% were seen once. This chain joins TRBV5-6 and TRBJ1-4; 8 bases are shared with TRBD1. The specimen was peripheral blood. This clonotype was sampled from a woman in her forties or fifties with active or convalescent COVID-19. The CDR3 DNA sequence: TGTGCCAGCAGCTTGCAGGGGGCGCGAGAAAAACTGTTTTTT. This codes for CASSLQGAREKLFF.